The rows below give T cell receptor beta chains drawn from one sample of a study of T cell responses to AZD1222 COVID-19 vaccine. Using immunoSEQ multiplex PCR, the repertoire was profiled, and TCRdb retains in-frame clones only, with some absent. This sample has about 140,000 clones, with around 94% found just once. The sequencing here drew on peripheral blood, taken 28 days after the second AZD1222 dose. Receptors were obtained from an adult who received the AZD1222 COVID-19 vaccine. Both conserved end residues are part of each CDR3. The D gene is left open where the match is weak. Some rows mark clone size as missing; the rest say once, few, many or name a class of expanded clone.

cdr3_nt,cdr3_aa,v_call,clone_size,d_call,j_call
TGTGCCAGCAGCGATCAAAGGGGTGACGGGGAGCTGTTTTTT,CASSDQRGDGELFF,TRBV2,NA,NA,TRBJ2-2
TGTGCCAGCAGCCCTGCCCGGGAGGGCCTGGAGACCCAGTACTTC,CASSPAREGLETQYF,TRBV5-5,NA,TRBD2,TRBJ2-5
TGTGCCAGCAGTGACTCGGCAGGGAATGGCTACACCTTC,CASSDSAGNGYTF,TRBV25-1,NA,NA,TRBJ1-2
TGTGCCAGCAGTTTAGTCGGGTCCGGGGAGCTGTTTTTT,CASSLVGSGELFF,TRBV12-3/TRBV12-4,NA,NA,TRBJ2-2
TGTGCCAGCAGTGCCGGGACTGCAGATACGCAGTATTTT,CASSAGTADTQYF,TRBV6-4,few,NA,TRBJ2-3
TGTGCCAGCAGTGAAAAGGACAGGGGGCTAAGAAGCTACACCTTC,CASSEKDRGLRSYTF,TRBV6-1,NA,TRBD1,TRBJ1-2
TGTGCCTGGAGTGTACCAGGGGGCGGTCAGCCCCAGCATTTT,CAWSVPGGGQPQHF,TRBV30,NA,TRBD1,TRBJ1-5
TGTGCCAGCAGCCCAGGTCCCCTGAACACTGAAGCTTTCTTT,CASSPGPLNTEAFF,TRBV7-9,NA,NA,TRBJ1-1
TGTGCCAGCAGCCTCACTAGCGGGTGGGTCACAGATACGCAGTATTTT,CASSLTSGWVTDTQYF,TRBV11-2,NA,TRBD2,TRBJ2-3
TGTGCCACCAGTGATTTTTGGCAAGTTGGAACTGAAGCTTTCTTT,CATSDFWQVGTEAFF,TRBV24-1,NA,NA,TRBJ1-1
TGTGCCAGCAGCCAGTCTTTCCGCCAGGATCAGCCCCAGCATTTT,CASSQSFRQDQPQHF,TRBV3-1/TRBV3-2,NA,NA,TRBJ1-5
TGTGCCAGTTCTCCCGGGACACCGAACACTGAAGCTTTCTTT,CASSPGTPNTEAFF,TRBV19,NA,NA,TRBJ1-1
TGCAGCGTGGGGGGAGAATGGACAGGGAACACTGAAGCTTTCTTT,CSVGGEWTGNTEAFF,TRBV29-1,NA,TRBD1,TRBJ1-1
TGTGCCAGCAGCTTGGGGGTTGAACCTGAAGCTTTCTTT,CASSLGVEPEAFF,TRBV5-4,NA,NA,TRBJ1-1
TGTGCCAGCAGCTCAGTGGGCGGCCAAGAGACCCAGTACTTC,CASSSVGGQETQYF,TRBV7-6,NA,NA,TRBJ2-5
TGTGCCAGCAGCCGGACAGGGGCAAGCTCCTATAATTCACCCCTCCACTTT,CASSRTGASSYNSPLHF,TRBV14,NA,TRBD1,TRBJ1-6
TGTGCCAGCAGTTCGCAGACAAGCTCCTATAATTCACCCCTCCACTTT,CASSSQTSSYNSPLHF,TRBV28,NA,NA,TRBJ1-6
TGTGCCTGGAGTCCTTTGGACGGCTACACCTTC,CAWSPLDGYTF,TRBV30,NA,NA,TRBJ1-2
TGTGCCACCAGCAGAGAGGCGGGAACTAATGAAAAACTGTTTTTT,CATSREAGTNEKLFF,TRBV15,NA,NA,TRBJ1-4
TGTGCCAGCAGCTGGGGACAGGGGGCACAGCATGAGCAGTTCTTC,CASSWGQGAQHEQFF,TRBV7-2,NA,TRBD1,TRBJ2-1
TGTGCCAGCAGCACTATCCGGGACAGGGCTCTAGGCTACACCTTC,CASSTIRDRALGYTF,TRBV11-2,NA,TRBD1,TRBJ1-2
TGTGCCAGCTCACCACAGGGGGCTGGCACTGAAGCTTTCTTT,CASSPQGAGTEAFF,TRBV18,NA,TRBD1,TRBJ1-1
TGTGCCAGCAGCCAAAGCGGGGGCACAGATACGCAGTATTTT,CASSQSGGTDTQYF,TRBV7-9,NA,TRBD2,TRBJ2-3
TGTGCCAGCAGTTTGGGGGGAGGCTACACCTTC,CASSLGGGYTF,TRBV12-3/TRBV12-4,NA,NA,TRBJ1-2
TGTGCCAGTAGTATGGCCAGTAACTATGGCTACACCTTC,CASSMASNYGYTF,TRBV19,NA,NA,TRBJ1-2
TGTGCCAGCAGTTCCGACCCATACGCAATCCTTGACAGGGAGAATCAGCCCCAGCATTTT,CASSSDPYAILDRENQPQHF,TRBV28,NA,TRBD1,TRBJ1-5
TGTGCCAGCAAAGGGGGGACAGGGGCGTCCTACGAGCAGTACTTC,CASKGGTGASYEQYF,TRBV2,NA,TRBD1,TRBJ2-7
TGTGCCAGCAGTCAGGGGGAAGGCTACACCTTC,CASSQGEGYTF,TRBV6-5,NA,TRBD1,TRBJ1-2
TGTGCCAGCAGTTTAGAAGAGACTCGAAGCTACACCTTC,CASSLEETRSYTF,TRBV12-3/TRBV12-4,NA,NA,TRBJ1-2
TGTGCCACCAGTGATCCCGCGTACAATGAGCAGTTCTTC,CATSDPAYNEQFF,TRBV24-1,NA,NA,TRBJ2-1
TGTGCCAGCAGTTTTGGCGGGAGAGATCCAGATACGCAGTATTTT,CASSFGGRDPDTQYF,TRBV27,NA,TRBD2,TRBJ2-3
TGTGCCAGCAGCTCAGGGGGCAATGAGCAGTTCTTC,CASSSGGNEQFF,TRBV11-2,NA,TRBD1,TRBJ2-1
TGTGCCAGTAGGAGGTTACAGGGGGAGCTTAACACCGGGGAGCTGTTTTTT,CASRRLQGELNTGELFF,TRBV19,NA,TRBD1,TRBJ2-2
TGTGCCAGTACCTCCCCTCGGGGTTACAATGAGCAGTTCTTC,CASTSPRGYNEQFF,TRBV19,NA,NA,TRBJ2-1
TGTGCCAGCGCAGGACAGGGCAACACTGAAGCTTTCTTT,CASAGQGNTEAFF,TRBV7-2,NA,TRBD1,TRBJ1-1
TGTGCCAGCAGTCTCTCTAGCGCCGGGACAGGGCCCATTGACTTAGGCTACACCTTC,CASSLSSAGTGPIDLGYTF,TRBV28,NA,TRBD1,TRBJ1-2
TGTGCCAGTAACGGGCAGCATAGCAATCAGCCCCAGCATTTT,CASNGQHSNQPQHF,TRBV19,NA,NA,TRBJ1-5
TGTGCCAGCAGGTCTGGGCAGGGGGACTATGGCTACACCTTC,CASRSGQGDYGYTF,TRBV28,NA,TRBD1,TRBJ1-2
TGCGCCAGCAGTAGGTCGCCGACCCTGAACACTGAAGCTTTCTTT,CASSRSPTLNTEAFF,TRBV5-1,NA,NA,TRBJ1-1
TGTGCCAGCAGAACGCCGGGACGGATTAATGAAAAACTGTTTTTT,CASRTPGRINEKLFF,TRBV28,NA,NA,TRBJ1-4
TGTGCCAGCATGTCCGAGATGGAAGGCGACTATGGCTACACCTTC,CASMSEMEGDYGYTF,TRBV27,NA,NA,TRBJ1-2
TGTGCCAGCTCACCAGGGGATCTAGCGGGTGGCTACGAGCAGTACTTC,CASSPGDLAGGYEQYF,TRBV18,NA,TRBD2,TRBJ2-7